This T cell receptor (beta chain) was profiled in a study of cytomegalovirus exposure and HLA in healthy donors. In nominal health when sampled, donors likely had unrecorded immune exposures nonetheless. On this clone: Its target is not known.

CDR3 size: 13 residues. V lost 7 bases to trimming and J lost 10 bases, with 17 bases between them. Per the germline V gene, CDR1 is LNHDA and CDR2 is SQIVND (reference sequence). Study-wide results and caveats: The listing of 150 to 200 TCR beta chains classed them as cytomegalovirus-associated. One later analysis reportedly identified an Asian-associated ancestry cluster that showed fewer N-insertions than the roughly 670-donor mean. Some V segments, including TRBV6-2 and TRBV6-3, were excluded as indistinguishable.

In the PCR, 60 Vbeta and 13 Jbeta primers were used. The repertoire was sequenced with immunoSEQ multiplex PCR; TCRdb's copy has only in-frame clones and lacks some. The data hold around 120,000 clones, with about 80% observed a single time. The sequence derives from a female donor in good health and CMV-seropositive. Specimen: PBMCs. This chain joins TRBV19 and TRBJ2-1; tentatively, D is TRBD2 (6 bases). The CDR3 sequence: CASKSSESGEQFF. The CDR3 DNA reads as TGTGCCAGTAAGTCTAGCGAATCGGGAGAGCAGTTCTTC.